These T cell receptor beta chains were read from a single sample in a study of blood T cell repertoires in COVID-19. The repertoire was sequenced with immunoSEQ multiplex PCR; TCRdb's copy has only in-frame clones and lacks some. This sample has under 400,000 clones, with around 90% found just once. Sequenced input: peripheral blood. The receptors originated from a man aged 18 to 35 with active or convalescent COVID-19. CDR3s include the opening cysteine and the closing phenylalanine or tryptophan. The order of the fields is clone size, V gene, J gene, D gene, CDR3 protein, CDR3 DNA. A D gene is named only where the DNA matches it firmly. Clone size is shown for a subset of rows, as once, few, many or a class of expanded clone.

size: -
V: TRBV27
J: TRBJ2-1
D: TRBD2
CDR3: CASNLAGATYEQFF
DNA: TGTGCCAGCAACCTAGCGGGAGCCACCTATGAGCAGTTCTTC

size: -
V: TRBV25-1
J: TRBJ1-2
D: -
CDR3: CASSERTGRHGYTF
DNA: TGTGCCAGCAGTGAACGGACGGGGAGGCATGGCTACACCTTC

size: -
V: TRBV12-3/TRBV12-4
J: TRBJ1-2
D: -
CDR3: CASSLPGRNTF
DNA: TGTGCCAGCAGCCTTCCCGGTCGAAACACCTTC

size: -
V: TRBV29-1
J: TRBJ2-2
D: -
CDR3: CSVRQNTGELFF
DNA: TGCAGCGTTCGACAGAACACCGGGGAGCTGTTTTTT

size: -
V: TRBV4-3
J: TRBJ1-2
D: TRBD1
CDR3: CASSQDVRTGDGYTF
DNA: TGCGCCAGCAGCCAAGACGTTCGGACAGGGGATGGCTACACCTTC

size: -
V: TRBV10-3
J: TRBJ2-7
D: -
CDR3: CAIMAEDYEQYF
DNA: TGTGCCATCATGGCAGAAGACTACGAGCAGTACTTC

size: -
V: TRBV9
J: TRBJ2-3
D: -
CDR3: CASSESSLADTQYF
DNA: TGTGCCAGCAGCGAGAGTTCTCTTGCGGATACGCAGTATTTT

size: -
V: TRBV25-1
J: TRBJ2-1
D: -
CDR3: CASSRWQFF
DNA: TGTGCCAGCTCTCGTTGGCAGTTCTTC

size: -
V: TRBV9
J: TRBJ2-5
D: TRBD2
CDR3: CASTVGGSETQYF
DNA: TGTGCCAGCACCGTGGGGGGGTCGGAGACCCAGTACTTC

size: -
V: TRBV5-1
J: TRBJ1-4
D: -
CDR3: CASSLEHPYEKLFF
DNA: TGCGCCAGCAGCCTGGAACACCCATATGAAAAACTGTTTTTT

size: -
V: TRBV6-1
J: TRBJ1-1
D: TRBD1
CDR3: CASSDRQGVVTEAFF
DNA: TGTGCCAGCAGTGACAGACAGGGCGTAGTCACTGAAGCTTTCTTT

size: -
V: TRBV5-5
J: TRBJ2-2
D: -
CDR3: CASSAPGHTSSGELFF
DNA: TGTGCCAGCAGCGCCCCCGGACATACATCGTCCGGGGAGCTGTTTTTT

size: -
V: TRBV11-3
J: TRBJ2-1
D: TRBD1
CDR3: CASSSGQLYNEQFF
DNA: TGTGCCAGCAGCTCGGGACAGCTATACAATGAGCAGTTCTTC

size: -
V: TRBV5-1
J: TRBJ2-5
D: TRBD1
CDR3: CASSLSSPGQGQETQYF
DNA: TGCGCCAGCAGCTTGTCCTCTCCGGGACAGGGGCAAGAGACCCAGTACTTC

size: -
V: TRBV28
J: TRBJ2-2
D: TRBD2
CDR3: CASSLWGGPGTGELFF
DNA: TGTGCCAGCAGTTTATGGGGAGGGCCGGGCACCGGGGAGCTGTTTTTT

size: -
V: TRBV5-6
J: TRBJ2-1
D: TRBD2
CDR3: CASRAIAGGLNNEQFF
DNA: TGTGCCAGCAGGGCCATAGCGGGAGGGTTGAACAATGAGCAGTTCTTC

size: once
V: TRBV18
J: TRBJ2-2
D: -
CDR3: CASSPPIGLNTGELFF
DNA: TGTGCCAGCTCACCACCGATCGGTCTCAACACCGGGGAGCTGTTTTTT